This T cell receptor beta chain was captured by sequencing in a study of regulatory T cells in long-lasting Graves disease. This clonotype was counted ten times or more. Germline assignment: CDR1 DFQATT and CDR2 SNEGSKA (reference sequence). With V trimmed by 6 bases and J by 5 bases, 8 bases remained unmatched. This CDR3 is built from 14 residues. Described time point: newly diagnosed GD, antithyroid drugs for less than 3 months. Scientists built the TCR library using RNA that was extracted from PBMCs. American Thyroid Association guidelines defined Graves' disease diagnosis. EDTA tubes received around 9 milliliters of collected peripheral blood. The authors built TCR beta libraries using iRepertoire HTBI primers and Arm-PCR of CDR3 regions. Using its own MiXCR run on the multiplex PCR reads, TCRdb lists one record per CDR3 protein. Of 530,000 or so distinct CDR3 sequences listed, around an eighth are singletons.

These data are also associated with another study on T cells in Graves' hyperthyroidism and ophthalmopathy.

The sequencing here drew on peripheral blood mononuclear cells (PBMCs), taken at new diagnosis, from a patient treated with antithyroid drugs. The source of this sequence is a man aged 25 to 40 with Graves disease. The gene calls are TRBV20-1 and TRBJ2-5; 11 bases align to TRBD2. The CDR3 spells CSANSGRARETQYF. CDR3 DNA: TGCAGTGCGAATAGCGGGAGGGCCCGGGAGACCCAGTACTTC.